These 28 T cell receptor beta chains share one sample of origin, sequenced in a study of T cell responses to AZD1222 COVID-19 vaccine. Sequencing used immunoSEQ multiplex PCR; TCRdb keeps in-frame clones, though not all of them. This sample has around 120,000 clones, with 80% to 90% found just once. This specimen was peripheral blood, taken on day 0 of AZD1222 vaccination. These receptors all come from an adult in good health.

The rearrangement joins TRBV30 to TRBJ1-2; D possibly corresponds to TRBD1 (6 bases). The CDR3 length is 13 residues. Looked up from germline, CDR1 is GTSNPN and CDR2 is SVGIG (reference sequence). The germline V and J ends were trimmed by 8 bases and 3 bases, with 16 bases remaining between them. The CDR3 coding sequence is TGTGCCAAGAAGGGGGGACTTTACTATGGCTACACCTTC. Encoded protein: CAKKGGLYYGYTF.

A remark on this clone: Other DNA sequences from this sample encode an identical CDR3 as well. V and J are TRBV18 and TRBJ2-2; 9 bases line up with TRBD1. J gave up 1 base and V 6 bases, and 3 bases lay outside the gene matches. The CDR3 is 15 amino acids. CDR1 and CDR2 from the germline V gene are KGHSH and LQKENI. The CDR3 nucleotides are TGTGCCAGCTCGCCGGGACAGGGGAACACCGGGGAGCTGTTTTTT. It encodes CASSPGQGNTGELFF.

This clone was observed a single time. Here the CDR3 DNA reads TGTGCCAGCAGCTTAGGGACCGGGGAGCTGTTTTTT. Residues: CASSLGTGELFF. This sequence joins TRBV7-9 and TRBJ2-2; D uncertain. The CDR3 is 12 amino acids. Germline V lookup: CDR1 SEHNR, CDR2 FQNEAQ (reference sequence). V was pared by 1 base and J by 5 bases, with 2 bases between. Using reference TRBV7-9 and TRBJ2-2 for the parts outside the CDR3, the full variable domain is DTGVSQNPRHKITKRGQNVTFRCDPISEHNRLYWYRQTLGQGPEFLTYFQNEAQLEKSRLLSDRFSAERPKGSFSTLEIQRTEQGDSAMYLCASSLGTGELFFGEGSRLTVL.

This chain uses TRBV30 with TRBJ1-4; no clear D. Trimming shortened V by 0 bases and J by 7 bases, and 9 bases separated the two germline ends. The germline V gene has CDR1 GTSNPN and CDR2 SVGIG (reference sequence). The CDR3 extends over 13 amino acids. CDR3 region: CAWSVLFGEKLFF. The CDR3 coding sequence is TGTGCCTGGAGTGTACTTTTTGGTGAAAAACTGTTTTTT.

The chain has TRBV28 and TRBJ1-1, with TRBD1 as a possible D gene (6 bases). Germline CDR1 and CDR2: MDHEN and SYDVKM. Trimming took off 8 bases at V and 5 bases at J, with 24 bases between the two ends. There are 16 residues in the CDR3. The CDR3 protein is CASCIRGRQVMTEAFF. The CDR3 DNA reads as TGTGCCAGCTGCATTAGGGGCAGACAGGTCATGACTGAAGCTTTCTTT.

This chain joins TRBV5-1 and TRBJ1-2; D might be TRBD1 (5 bases). Trimming took off 0 bases at V and 7 bases at J, with 13 bases between the two ends. Germline CDR1 is SGHRS and CDR2 is YFSETQ. There are 14 residues in the CDR3. The CDR3 sequence: CASSLEGITGGYTF. The CDR3 DNA reads TGCGCCAGCAGCTTGGAGGGGATCACGGGTGGCTACACCTTC.

V and J are TRBV18 and TRBJ1-2; 9 nucleotides line up with TRBD1. The CDR3 has 16 residues. CDR1 is KGHSH and CDR2 is LQKENI in the germline V gene. J gave up 6 bases and V 2 bases, and 10 bases lay outside the gene matches. The CDR3: CASSPVTSGQGHGYTF. In nucleotides, the CDR3 is TGTGCCAGCTCACCAGTCACGTCGGGACAGGGTCATGGCTACACCTTC.

The genes are TRBV27 and TRBJ1-6, with D maybe TRBD1 (6 bases). CDR1 is MNHEY and CDR2 is SMNVEV in the germline V gene (reference sequence). The CDR3 length is 14 residues. V lost 7 bases to trimming and J lost 10 bases, with 17 bases between them. The CDR3 DNA is TGTGCCAGCACGACAGGTCTATCGAGGTCACCCCTCCACTTT. Translated: CASTTGLSRSPLHF.

This clone has more than one count but fewer than ten. The rearrangement links TRBV5-1 to TRBJ2-7, with D unresolved. The CDR3 covers 14 residues. Per germline, CDR1 SGHRS and CDR2 YFSETQ. V shed 4 bases and J shed 3 bases, with 14 bases lying between them. The CDR3 is CASSRAGSVYEQYF. In nucleotides, the CDR3 is TGCGCCAGCAGCAGGGCCGGGTCGGTCTACGAGCAGTACTTC.

The count of this clone is one. DNA for the CDR3: TGTGCCAGCAGCTTAAGGTGGGGGGACAGCTCTGGAAACACCATATATTTT. As protein: CASSLRWGDSSGNTIYF. The chain links TRBV7-9 to TRBJ1-3; 7 bases fit TRBD1. Germline V gene sequence: CDR1 SEHNR, CDR2 FQNEAQ (reference sequence). V was clipped by 2 bases and J by 0 bases; unmatched bases: 7. There are 17 residues in the CDR3.

CDR3 amino acids: CASRETGGSPLHF. The DNA for the CDR3 is TGCGCCAGCAGGGAGACAGGGGGATCACCCCTCCACTTT. The chain has TRBV10-1 and TRBJ1-6; 9 bases are shared with TRBD1. Looked up from germline, CDR1 is WNHNN and CDR2 is SYGVQD (reference sequence). The V segment lost 6 bases and the J segment 10 bases; nucleotides outside the gene matches: 4. The CDR3 has 13 amino acids.

This sequence joins TRBV5-4 and TRBJ2-1; possibly TRBD2 for D (5 bases). The CDR3 has 13 residues. CDR1 is SGHNT and CDR2 is YYREEE in the germline V gene (reference sequence). V was trimmed by 1 base and J by 5 bases, leaving 7 bases between them. CDR3 DNA: TGTGCCAGCAGCTTGCCGACTAACAATGAGCAGTTCTTC. It translates to CASSLPTNNEQFF.

The rearrangement uses TRBV28 and TRBJ2-5; possible D gene TRBD2, 6 bases. This CDR3 has 16 amino acids. CDR1 and CDR2 (germline): MDHEN, SYDVKM. Between the trimmed V and J ends, which lost 5 bases and 7 bases, there was a span of 23 bases. In DNA form, the CDR3 reads TGTGCCAGCAGTCCCGGGACTGCTGTGGGCGCGAGGACCCAGTACTTC. This translates into CASSPGTAVGARTQYF.

This clone was counted once. V and J are TRBV5-1 and TRBJ1-6; the match to TRBD1 covers 7 bases. The CDR3 spans 14 residues. The J segment lost 13 bases and the V segment lost 5 bases, leaving 12 bases of the junction unmatched. Looked up from germline, CDR1 is SGHRS and CDR2 is YFSETQ. CDR3 in DNA: TGCGCCAGCAGAGGGGGGACAGTGGACCTTCCCCTCCACTTT. This sequence encodes CASRGGTVDLPLHF.

The chain carries TRBV20-1 and TRBJ2-1; unclear D gene. The CDR3 is 14 amino acids. In germline, CDR1 is DFQATT, CDR2 SNEGSKA (reference sequence). The germline V and J ends were trimmed by 3 bases and 6 bases, with 15 bases remaining between them. The CDR3 region is CSASLAHTTNEQFF. The CDR3 DNA reads as TGCAGTGCTAGTCTGGCCCATACTACCAATGAGCAGTTCTTC.

This chain joins TRBV28 and TRBJ2-1, with 8 bases aligning to TRBD2. The CDR3 covers 17 residues. V trimming: 2 bases; J trimming: 6 bases; junction bases outside the gene matches: 12. The V gene's germline CDR1 is MDHEN and CDR2 SYDVKM. For the CDR3, the DNA is TGTGCCAGCAGTTTACCAGTCGCTGGACTAGCAATCAATGAGCAGTTCTTC. This codes for CASSLPVAGLAINEQFF.

The rearrangement joins TRBV4-2 to TRBJ1-4; the D gene is possibly TRBD1 (6 bases). Germline V gene sequence: CDR1 LGHNA, CDR2 YNFKEQ. V lost 2 bases and J lost 6, with 16 bases in between. The CDR3 spans 16 residues. The CDR3 region has the DNA TGTGCCAGCAGCCAACCACGCGTCAAGGGGGATGAAAAACTGTTTTTT. The encoded protein is CASSQPRVKGDEKLFF.

V and J are TRBV5-1 and TRBJ1-1; unclear D gene. Germline loops: CDR1 SGHRS, CDR2 YFSETQ. V was shortened by 4 bases and J by 4 bases, with 14 bases between the two germline ends. This CDR3 contains 14 residues. The CDR3 region is CASSTWGAPTEAFF. The CDR3 DNA sequence: TGCGCCAGCAGCACGTGGGGAGCGCCCACTGAAGCTTTCTTT.

In its sample, this clone was seen a few times. The chain uses TRBV4-2 and TRBJ2-2, with TRBD1 matching over 8 bases. This CDR3 is built from 18 residues. Germline-derived CDR1 and CDR2 are LGHNA and YNFKEQ. V was clipped by 2 bases and J by 4 bases; unmatched bases: 12. In nucleotides, the CDR3 is TGTGCCAGCAGCCAACGAGGAACACGGACAGGGTCCACCGGGGAGCTGTTTTTT. This encodes CASSQRGTRTGSTGELFF.

This clone has just a few counts. This specimen includes other DNA sequences encoding the same CDR3. The rearrangement links TRBV27 to TRBJ2-7, with D perhaps TRBD2 (5 bases). Per the germline V gene, CDR1 is MNHEY and CDR2 is SMNVEV (reference sequence). The CDR3 has 13 amino acids. Trimming stripped 2 bases from V and 1 base from J, with 6 bases between. The CDR3 protein is CASSLGRSYEQYF. The CDR3 DNA reads as TGTGCCAGCAGTTTAGGGAGATCCTACGAGCAGTACTTC.

The chain employs TRBV6-5 and TRBJ2-1; D unresolved. The V end was cut by 0 bases, the J end by 8 bases, with 14 bases between. CDR3 length: 15 amino acids. The germline V gene encodes CDR1 MNHEY and CDR2 SVGAGI. CDR3 loop: CASSYSSPILDEQFF. In DNA form, the CDR3 reads TGTGCCAGCAGTTACTCATCCCCCATTCTCGATGAGCAGTTCTTC.

The V and J genes are TRBV27 and TRBJ2-7, with no clear D. The V end lost 3 bases, the J end lost 0 bases, and 9 bases lay between the germline ends. Germline assignment: CDR1 MNHEY and CDR2 SMNVEV (reference sequence). This CDR3 comprises 14 residues. This CDR3 reads CASSFGPHSYEQYF. The DNA of the CDR3 is TGTGCCAGCAGTTTCGGGCCTCACTCCTACGAGCAGTACTTC.

The rearrangement joins TRBV9 to TRBJ2-1; D is uncertain. Trimming removed 4 bases at V and 0 bases at J, with 14 bases between. Germline-derived CDR1 and CDR2 are SGDLS and YYNGEE. This CDR3 has 16 amino acids. CDR3: CASSPWVRSSYNEQFF. The CDR3 nucleotides read TGTGCCAGCAGCCCCTGGGTCCGAAGCTCCTACAATGAGCAGTTCTTC. Complete variable domain (other parts from reference TRBV9 and TRBJ2-1): DSGVTQTPKHLITATGQRVTLRCSPRSGDLSVYWYQQSLDQGLQFLIQYYNGEERAKGNILERFSAQQFPDLHSELNLSSLELGDSALYFCASSPWVRSSYNEQFFGPGTRLTVL.

This clone was counted only a few times. The chain employs TRBV15 and TRBJ1-2; D perhaps matches TRBD1 (5 bases). CDR1 and CDR2 (germline): LNHNV, YYDKDF (reference sequence). This CDR3 contains 15 residues. V was trimmed by 0 bases and J by 8 bases, leaving 16 bases between them. The CDR3 nucleotides read TGTGCCACCAGCAGAGACGTGGGGGGATCGGGAGGCTACACCTTC. Protein: CATSRDVGGSGGYTF. The full variable domain, completed using reference TRBV15 and TRBJ1-2, is DAMVIQNPRYQVTQFGKPVTLSCSQTLNHNVMYWYQQKSSQAPKLLFHYYDKDFNNEADTPDNFQSRRPNTSFCFLDIRSPGLGDTAMYLCATSRDVGGSGGYTFGSGTRLTVV.

V gene TRBV5-1 combines with J gene TRBJ1-2, with 7 bases matching TRBD1. CDR1 SGHRS and CDR2 YFSETQ come from the germline V gene. The J segment lost 4 bases and the V segment lost 0 bases, leaving 3 bases of the junction unmatched. The CDR3 has 14 amino acids. DNA for the CDR3: TGCGCCAGCAGCTTGGGGACAGGACGCTATGGCTACACCTTC. It is translated as CASSLGTGRYGYTF.

The genes are TRBV20-1 and TRBJ2-3, with D unclear. From germline, CDR1 is DFQATT and CDR2 SNEGSKA (reference sequence). Trimming left V 6 bases short and J 3 bases short, with 19 bases between. The CDR3 runs 15 residues. The CDR3 sequence is CSASTKGFGTDTQYF. The CDR3 region has the DNA TGCAGTGCGAGTACGAAGGGTTTTGGTACAGATACGCAGTATTTT.

This clone was counted a single time. The chain has TRBV20-1 and TRBJ2-1; no definite D call. There are 10 residues in the CDR3. From germline, CDR1 is DFQATT and CDR2 SNEGSKA (reference sequence). Trimming shortened V by 1 base and J by 9 bases, and 4 bases separated the two germline ends. The CDR3 loop is CSARGIEQFF. The CDR3 DNA is TGCAGTGCTAGAGGGATTGAGCAGTTCTTC.

The V and J genes are TRBV12-3 or TRBV12-4 and TRBJ2-3, with no clear D. This CDR3 region has 13 residues. V was trimmed by 3 bases and J by 3 bases, leaving 7 bases between them. CDR3 bases: TGTGCCAGCAGTTTCTACGGAACAGATACGCAGTATTTT. It translates to CASSFYGTDTQYF.